This section outlines one T cell receptor (beta chain) sequence together with its context. Its matching antigen is unknown. The data stem from a study of OX40 agonist ivuxolimab in advanced cancers. General observations from the study: Some nonresponders likewise displayed low normalized T-cell clonal expansion.

Germline V lookup: CDR1 MNHNY, CDR2 SVGAGI (reference sequence). V was pared by 2 bases and J by 1 base, with 6 bases between. The CDR3 has 14 amino acids. Profiled with immunoSEQ multiplex PCR; TCRdb holds only in-frame clones, not every one. The repertoire holds 60,000 to 70,000 clones, 70% to 90% seen once, with 1.9% in the top ten. The receptor's source is an adult with an advanced solid tumor such as melanoma, head and neck, liver or kidney cancer. The chain uses TRBV6-6 and TRBJ1-5; perhaps TRBD1 as D (6 bases). The sequencing used CD4+ or CD8+ T cells sorted from blood, collected in a trial of the OX40 agonist ivuxolimab. The CDR3 sequence is CASSYGQSNQPQHF. The CDR3 nucleotides are TGTGCCAGCAGTTACGGACAGAGCAATCAGCCCCAGCATTTT.